This T cell receptor beta chain was sequenced during a study of blood T cell repertoires in COVID-19. Only in-frame clones appear in the TCRdb table, and some are missing; sequencing was by immunoSEQ multiplex PCR. The sample records roughly 670,000 clones, 85% to 90% being singletons. The germline CDR1 and CDR2 sequences are SGHKS and YYEKEE (reference sequence). Trimming cost V 0 bases and J 3 bases, with 10 bases left between them. This CDR3 comprises 14 residues. The chain has TRBV5-5 and TRBJ2-7; D may be TRBD1 (6 bases). Input material: peripheral blood. The TCR was taken from a woman under 30 with acute or convalescent COVID-19. CDR3 DNA sequence: TGTGCCAGCAGCTTGGAACAGGGTCTCTACGAGCAGTACTTC. Translation: CASSLEQGLYEQYF.